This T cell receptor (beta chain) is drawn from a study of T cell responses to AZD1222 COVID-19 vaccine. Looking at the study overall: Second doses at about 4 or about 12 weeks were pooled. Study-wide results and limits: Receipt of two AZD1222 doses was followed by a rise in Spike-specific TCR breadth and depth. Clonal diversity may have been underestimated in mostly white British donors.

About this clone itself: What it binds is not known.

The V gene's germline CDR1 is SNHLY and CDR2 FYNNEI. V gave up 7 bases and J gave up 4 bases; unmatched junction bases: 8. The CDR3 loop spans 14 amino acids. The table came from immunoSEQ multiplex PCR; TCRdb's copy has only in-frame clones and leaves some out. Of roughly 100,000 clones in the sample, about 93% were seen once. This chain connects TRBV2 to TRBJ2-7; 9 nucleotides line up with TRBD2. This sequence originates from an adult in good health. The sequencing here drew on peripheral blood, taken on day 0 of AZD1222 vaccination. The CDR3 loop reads CASKPGLAAYEQYF. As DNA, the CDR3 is TGTGCCAGCAAGCCGGGACTAGCAGCGTACGAGCAGTACTTC.